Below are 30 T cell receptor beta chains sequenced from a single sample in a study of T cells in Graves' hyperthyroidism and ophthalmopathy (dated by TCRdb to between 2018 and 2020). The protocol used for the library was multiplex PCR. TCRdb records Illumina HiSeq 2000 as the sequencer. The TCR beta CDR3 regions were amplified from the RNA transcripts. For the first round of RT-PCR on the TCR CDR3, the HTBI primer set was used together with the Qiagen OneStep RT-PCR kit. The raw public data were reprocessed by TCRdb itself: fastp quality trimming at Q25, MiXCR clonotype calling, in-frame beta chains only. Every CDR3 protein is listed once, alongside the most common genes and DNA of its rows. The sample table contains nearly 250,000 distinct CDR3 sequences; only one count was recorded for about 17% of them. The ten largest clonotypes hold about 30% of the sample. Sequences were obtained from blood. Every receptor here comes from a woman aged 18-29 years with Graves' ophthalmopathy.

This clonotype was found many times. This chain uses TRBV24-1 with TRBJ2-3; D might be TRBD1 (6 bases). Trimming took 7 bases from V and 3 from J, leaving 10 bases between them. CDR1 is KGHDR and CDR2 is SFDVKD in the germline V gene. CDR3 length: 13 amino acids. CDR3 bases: TGTGCCACCAGAGGGGGTAGGACAGATACGCAGTATTTT. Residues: CATRGGRTDTQYF.

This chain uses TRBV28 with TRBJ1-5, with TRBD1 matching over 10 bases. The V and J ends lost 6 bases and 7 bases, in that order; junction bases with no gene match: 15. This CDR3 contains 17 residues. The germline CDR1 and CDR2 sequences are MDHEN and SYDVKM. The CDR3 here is CASSLAWTGGSRQPQHF. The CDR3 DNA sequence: TGTGCCAGCAGCTTGGCGTGGACAGGGGGAAGTCGGCAGCCCCAGCATTTT.

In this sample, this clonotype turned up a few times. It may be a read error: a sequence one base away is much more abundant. CDR3 nucleotides: TGTGCCAGCTCGACCAGTCAGGGGTATGGCTGCACCTTC. It encodes CASSTSQGYGCTF. The gene calls are TRBV18 and TRBJ1-2; D may be TRBD1 (6 bases). The germline CDR1 and CDR2 sequences are KGHSH and LQKENI. The CDR3 sequence is 13 residues long.

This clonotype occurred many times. The CDR3 DNA reads as TGTGCCAGCAGCCAAGATCGGCAGGGGGATTACTATGGCTACACCTTC. Its translation: CASSQDRQGDYYGYTF. This chain uses TRBV3-1 with TRBJ1-2, with TRBD1 matching over 7 bases. Germline values: CDR1 LGHDT, CDR2 YNNKEL (reference sequence). V was clipped by 0 bases and J by 3 bases; unmatched bases: 7. This CDR3 region has 16 residues.

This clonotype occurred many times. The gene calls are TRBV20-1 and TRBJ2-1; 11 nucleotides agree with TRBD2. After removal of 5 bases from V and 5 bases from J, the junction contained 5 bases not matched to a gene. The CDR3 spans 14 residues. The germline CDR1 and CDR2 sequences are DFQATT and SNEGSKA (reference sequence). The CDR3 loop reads CSARTSGLHNEQFF. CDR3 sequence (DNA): TGCAGTGCTCGGACTAGCGGGCTTCACAATGAGCAGTTCTTC.

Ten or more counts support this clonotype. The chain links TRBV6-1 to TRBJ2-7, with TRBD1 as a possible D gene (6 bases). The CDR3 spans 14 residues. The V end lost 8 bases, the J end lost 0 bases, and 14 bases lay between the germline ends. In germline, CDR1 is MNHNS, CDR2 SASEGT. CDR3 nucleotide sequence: TGTGCCAGCCGACACCGGGACACCTCCTACGAGCAGTACTTC. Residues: CASRHRDTSYEQYF.

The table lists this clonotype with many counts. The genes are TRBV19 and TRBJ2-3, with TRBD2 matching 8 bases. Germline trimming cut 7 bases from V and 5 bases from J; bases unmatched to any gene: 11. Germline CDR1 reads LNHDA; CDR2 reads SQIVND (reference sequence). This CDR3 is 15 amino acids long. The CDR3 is CASNLGGRKIDTQYF. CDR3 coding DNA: TGTGCCAGTAACCTTGGCGGGAGGAAGATAGATACGCAGTATTTT.

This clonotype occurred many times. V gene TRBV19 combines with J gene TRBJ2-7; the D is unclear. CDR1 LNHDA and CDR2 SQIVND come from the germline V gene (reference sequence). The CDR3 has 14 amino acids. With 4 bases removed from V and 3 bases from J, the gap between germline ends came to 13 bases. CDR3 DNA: TGTGCCAGTAGTACTTACTTAGGCCACTACGAGCAGTACTTC. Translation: CASSTYLGHYEQYF. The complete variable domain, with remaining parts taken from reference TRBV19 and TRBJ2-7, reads DGGITQSPKYLFRKEGQNVTLSCEQNLNHDAMYWYRQDPGQGLRLIYYSQIVNDFQKGDIAEGYSVSREKKESFPLTVTSAQKNPTAFYLCASSTYLGHYEQYFGPGTRLTVT.

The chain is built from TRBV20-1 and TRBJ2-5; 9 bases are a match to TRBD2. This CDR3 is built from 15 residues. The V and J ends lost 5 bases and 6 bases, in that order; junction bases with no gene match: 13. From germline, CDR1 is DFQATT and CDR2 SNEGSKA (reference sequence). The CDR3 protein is CSAHVRASGKKTQYF. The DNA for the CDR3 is TGCAGTGCTCACGTCCGGGCTAGCGGGAAAAAGACCCAGTACTTC.

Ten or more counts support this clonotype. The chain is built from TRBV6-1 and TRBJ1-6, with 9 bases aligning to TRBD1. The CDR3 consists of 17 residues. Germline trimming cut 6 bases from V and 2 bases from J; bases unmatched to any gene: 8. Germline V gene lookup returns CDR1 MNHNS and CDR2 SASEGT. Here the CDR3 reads CASSADRGGTYNSPLHF. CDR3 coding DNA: TGTGCCAGCAGCGCCGACAGGGGGGGCACCTATAATTCACCCCTCCACTTT.

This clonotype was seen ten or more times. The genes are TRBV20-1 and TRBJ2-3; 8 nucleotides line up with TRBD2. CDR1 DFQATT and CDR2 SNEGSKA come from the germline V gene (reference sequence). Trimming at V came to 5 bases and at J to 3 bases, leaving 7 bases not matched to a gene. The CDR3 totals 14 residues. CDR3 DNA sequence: TGCAGTGCTCTCCCGGGCGGGAGGACAGATACGCAGTATTTT. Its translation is CSALPGGRTDTQYF.

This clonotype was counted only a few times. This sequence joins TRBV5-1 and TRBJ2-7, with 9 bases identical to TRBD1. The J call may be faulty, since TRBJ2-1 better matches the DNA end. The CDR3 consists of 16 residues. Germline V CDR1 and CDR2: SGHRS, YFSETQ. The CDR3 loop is CASSSRSGTGSYEQFF. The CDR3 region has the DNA TGCGCCAGCAGTTCGCGATCCGGGACAGGGTCCTACGAGCAGTTCTTC.

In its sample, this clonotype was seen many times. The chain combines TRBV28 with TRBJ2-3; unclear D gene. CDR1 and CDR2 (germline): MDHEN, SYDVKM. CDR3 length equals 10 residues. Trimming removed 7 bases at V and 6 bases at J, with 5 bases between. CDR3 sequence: CASMGDTQYF. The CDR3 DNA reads TGTGCCAGCATGGGGGATACGCAGTATTTT.

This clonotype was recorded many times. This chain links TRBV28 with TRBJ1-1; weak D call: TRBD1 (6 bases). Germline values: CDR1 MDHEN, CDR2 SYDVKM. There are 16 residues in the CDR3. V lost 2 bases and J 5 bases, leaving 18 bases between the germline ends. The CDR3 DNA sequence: TGTGCCAGCAGTTTAACTCGAGGGGGATCTGGGACTGAAGCTTTCTTT. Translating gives CASSLTRGGSGTEAFF.

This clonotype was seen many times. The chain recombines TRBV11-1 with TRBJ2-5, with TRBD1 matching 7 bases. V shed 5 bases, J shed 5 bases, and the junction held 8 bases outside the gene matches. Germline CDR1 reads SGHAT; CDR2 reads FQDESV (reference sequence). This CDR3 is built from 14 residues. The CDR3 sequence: CASSRDSSWETQYF. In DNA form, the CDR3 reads TGTGCCAGCAGCCGGGACAGCTCCTGGGAGACCCAGTACTTC.

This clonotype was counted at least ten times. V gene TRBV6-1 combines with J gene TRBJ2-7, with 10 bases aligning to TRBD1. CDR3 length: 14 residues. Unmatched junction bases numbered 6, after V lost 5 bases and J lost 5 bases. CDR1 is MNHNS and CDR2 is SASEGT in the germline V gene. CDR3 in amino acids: CASSNRDRGHEQYF. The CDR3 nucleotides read TGTGCCAGCAGTAACCGGGACAGGGGCCACGAGCAGTACTTC.

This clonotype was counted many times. CDR3 DNA: TGTGCCATCAGTGAGCCTAACCGACTAGCGGGGGCCCTCTCCTACGAGCAGTACTTC. Translated: CAISEPNRLAGALSYEQYF. The chain links TRBV10-3 to TRBJ2-7; 12 nucleotides align to TRBD2. The CDR3 consists of 19 residues. V lost 2 bases, J lost 0 bases, and 11 bases stayed unmatched. Germline V gives CDR1 ENHRY, CDR2 SYGVKD.

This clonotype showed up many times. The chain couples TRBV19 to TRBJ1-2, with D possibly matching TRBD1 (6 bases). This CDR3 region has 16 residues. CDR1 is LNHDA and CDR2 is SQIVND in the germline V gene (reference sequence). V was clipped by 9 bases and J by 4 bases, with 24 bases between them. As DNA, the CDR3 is TGTGCCAGCACCGACACCACAGGGAACGAGTTCTATGGCTACACCTTC. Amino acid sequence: CASTDTTGNEFYGYTF.

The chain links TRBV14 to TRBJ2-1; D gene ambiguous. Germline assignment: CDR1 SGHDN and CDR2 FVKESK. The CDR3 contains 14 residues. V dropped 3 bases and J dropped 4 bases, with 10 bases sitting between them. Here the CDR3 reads CASSQTSRYNEQFF. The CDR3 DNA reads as TGTGCCAGCAGCCAGACTTCAAGATACAATGAGCAGTTCTTC.

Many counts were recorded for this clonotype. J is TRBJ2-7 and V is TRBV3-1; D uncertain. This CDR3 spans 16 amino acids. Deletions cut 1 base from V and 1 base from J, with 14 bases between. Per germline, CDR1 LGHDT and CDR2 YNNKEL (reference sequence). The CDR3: CASSQVGGELSYEQYF. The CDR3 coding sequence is TGTGCCAGCAGCCAAGTGGGCGGAGAACTATCCTACGAGCAGTACTTC.

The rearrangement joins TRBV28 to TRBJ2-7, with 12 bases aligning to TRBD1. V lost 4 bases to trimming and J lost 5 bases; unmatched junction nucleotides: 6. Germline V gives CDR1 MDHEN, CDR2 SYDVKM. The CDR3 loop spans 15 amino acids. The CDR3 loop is CASSSLGTGGDEQYF. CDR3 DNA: TGTGCCAGCAGTTCTCTCGGGACAGGGGGCGACGAGCAGTACTTC.

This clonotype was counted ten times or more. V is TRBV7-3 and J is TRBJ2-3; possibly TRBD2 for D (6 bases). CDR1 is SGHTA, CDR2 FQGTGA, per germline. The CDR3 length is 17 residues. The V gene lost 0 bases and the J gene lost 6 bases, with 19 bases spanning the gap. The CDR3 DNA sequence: TGTGCCAGCAGCTTAACCTCCGGGGGTCATGGACCCGATACGCAGTATTTT. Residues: CASSLTSGGHGPDTQYF.

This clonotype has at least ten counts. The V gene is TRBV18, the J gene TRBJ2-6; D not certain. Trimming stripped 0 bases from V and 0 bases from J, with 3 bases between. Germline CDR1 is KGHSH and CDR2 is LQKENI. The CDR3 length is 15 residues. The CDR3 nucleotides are TGTGCCAGCTCACCACCGAGCTCTGGGGCCAACGTCCTGACTTTC. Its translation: CASSPPSSGANVLTF.

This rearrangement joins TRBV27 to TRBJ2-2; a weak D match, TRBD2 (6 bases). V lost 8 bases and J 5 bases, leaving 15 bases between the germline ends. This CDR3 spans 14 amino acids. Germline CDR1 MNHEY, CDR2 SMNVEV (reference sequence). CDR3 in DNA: TGTGCCAGCTCTACGGGGGTGTATACCGGGGAGCTGTTTTTT. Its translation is CASSTGVYTGELFF.

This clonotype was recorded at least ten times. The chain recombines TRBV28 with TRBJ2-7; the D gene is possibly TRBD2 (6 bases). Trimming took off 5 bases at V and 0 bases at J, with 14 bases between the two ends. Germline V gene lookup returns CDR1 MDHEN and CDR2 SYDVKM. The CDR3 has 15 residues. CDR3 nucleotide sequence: TGTGCCAGCAGTGCTACTAGCTTGGGCTCCTACGAGCAGTACTTC. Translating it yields CASSATSLGSYEQYF.

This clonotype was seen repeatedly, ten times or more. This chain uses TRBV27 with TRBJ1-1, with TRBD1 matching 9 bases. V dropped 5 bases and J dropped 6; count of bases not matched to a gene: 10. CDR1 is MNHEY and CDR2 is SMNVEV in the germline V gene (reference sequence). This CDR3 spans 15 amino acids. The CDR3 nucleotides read TGTGCCAGCAGTAGGGACAGGGCAACGTCTTCTGAAGCTTTCTTT. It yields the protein CASSRDRATSSEAFF.

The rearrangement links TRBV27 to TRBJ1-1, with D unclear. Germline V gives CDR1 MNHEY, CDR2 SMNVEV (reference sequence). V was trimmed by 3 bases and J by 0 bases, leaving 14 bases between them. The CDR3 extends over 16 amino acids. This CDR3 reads CASSFRPNSMNTEAFF. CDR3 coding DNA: TGTGCCAGCAGTTTTAGACCAAATTCGATGAACACTGAAGCTTTCTTT.

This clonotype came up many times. CDR3 in DNA: TGTGCCAGCAGCTTCGGGACAGGGTCCTACAATGAGCAGTTCTTC. Encoded protein: CASSFGTGSYNEQFF. V gene TRBV7-9 combines with J gene TRBJ2-1, with 9 bases aligning to TRBD1. The ends lost 3 bases at V and 1 base at J; junction bases unmatched: 1. CDR1 and CDR2 (germline): SEHNR, FQNEAQ (reference sequence). The CDR3 runs 15 residues. Together with reference TRBV7-9 and TRBJ2-1, the CDR3 gives the full variable domain: DTGVSQNPRHKITKRGQNVTFRCDPISEHNRLYWYRQTLGQGPEFLTYFQNEAQLEKSRLLSDRFSAERPKGSFSTLEIQRTEQGDSAMYLCASSFGTGSYNEQFFGPGTRLTVL.

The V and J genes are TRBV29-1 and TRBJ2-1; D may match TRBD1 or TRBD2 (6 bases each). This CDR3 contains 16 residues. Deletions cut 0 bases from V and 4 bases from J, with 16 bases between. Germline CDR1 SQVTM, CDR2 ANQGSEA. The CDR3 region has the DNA TGCAGCGTTGAAGATGGGGGGCGCGTTTCGTACAATGAGCAGTTCTTC. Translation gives CSVEDGGRVSYNEQFF.

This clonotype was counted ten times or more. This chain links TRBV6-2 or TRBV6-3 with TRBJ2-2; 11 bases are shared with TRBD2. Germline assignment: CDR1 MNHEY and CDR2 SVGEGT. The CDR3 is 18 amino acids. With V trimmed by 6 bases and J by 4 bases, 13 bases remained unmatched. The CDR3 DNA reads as TGTGCCAGCAGCAGCTCAGCCTCACTAGCGGGAGTCACCGGGGAGCTGTTTTTT. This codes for CASSSSASLAGVTGELFF.